Presented here are 6 T cell receptor beta chains from one specimen sequenced in a study of tumor-infiltrating lymphocytes in glioblastoma multiforme. TCR beta libraries were built from RNA through three nested multiplex PCR rounds using modified ARM-PCR. TCRdb redid the calling of the multiplex PCR reads with MiXCR, one entry per CDR3 protein. The sample carries roughly 9,600 distinct CDR3 sequences, roughly 70% recorded once. The specimen sequenced was brain tumor tissue. Source of these receptors: a male donor with glioblastoma.

About this clonotype: This is likely a read error, given that the CDR3 carries no conserved phenylalanine or tryptophan at its end. This rearrangement joins TRBV20-1 to TRBJ2-1; a weak D match, TRBD2 (6 bases). This CDR3 has 16 amino acids. Per germline, CDR1 DFQATT and CDR2 SNEGSKA (reference sequence). V dropped 2 bases and J dropped 7 bases, with 21 bases sitting between them. In DNA, the CDR3 is TGCAGTGCTAGACGACCGGGACTGGCGGGAATGAATGAGCAGTTCCTC. This gives the protein CSARRPGLAGMNEQFL.

A few counts support this clonotype. One junction end disagrees with the germline gene, perhaps due to a read error. The rearrangement joins TRBV20-1 to TRBJ2-2, with D unresolved. The CDR3 is 13 amino acids. Germline CDR1 and CDR2: DFQATT and SNEGSKA (reference sequence). Written as DNA, the CDR3 is TGTAGTGCTGGACGGACGGCCGCCCGGGAGCTGTTTTTT. Translating gives CSAGRTAARELFF.

The J gene is TRBJ1-5, the V gene TRBV10-3, with 7 bases identical to TRBD1. V trimming: 10 bases; J trimming: 2 bases; junction bases outside the gene matches: 5. Germline lookup yields CDR1 ENHRY and CDR2 SYGVKD. The CDR3 is made up of 13 amino acids. CDR3 region: CATYRGGNQPQHF. In DNA, the CDR3 is TGTGCCACATACAGGGGTGGCAATCAGCCCCAGCATTTT.

This rearrangement joins TRBV11-2 to TRBJ2-2; D unresolved. The length of the CDR3 is 15 residues. Germline assignment: CDR1 SGHAT and CDR2 FQNNGV. V shed 5 bases and J shed 0 bases, with 10 bases lying between them. This CDR3 is CASSPVGSNTGELFF. DNA of the CDR3: TGTGCCAGCAGCCCCGTCGGATCGAACACCGGGGAGCTGTTTTTT. Filled out from reference TRBV11-2 and TRBJ2-2, the complete variable domain reads EAGVAQSPRYKIIEKRQSVAFWCNPISGHATLYWYQQILGQGPKLLIQFQNNGVVDDSQLPKDRFSAERLKGVDSTLKIQPAKLEDSAVYLCASSPVGSNTGELFFGEGSRLTVL.

V gene TRBV2 combines with J gene TRBJ2-5; 13 bases map to TRBD2. Germline assignment: CDR1 SNHLY and CDR2 FYNNEI. The CDR3 loop spans 17 amino acids. J was trimmed by 4 bases and V by 5 bases; bases with no gene match: 10. The CDR3 bases are TGTGCCAGCAGTCTAGGACGGACTAGCGGGAGTTTAGAGACCCAGTACTTC. It specifies CASSLGRTSGSLETQYF.

This clonotype was seen only once. The final CDR3 position lacks the conserved phenylalanine or tryptophan, pointing to a likely read error. The V call is TRBV6-5, the J call TRBJ2-2, with 11 bases matching TRBD2. The CDR3 covers 16 residues. V lost 5 bases to trimming and J lost 2 bases; unmatched junction nucleotides: 4. Per the germline V gene, CDR1 is MNHEY and CDR2 is SVGAGI. CDR3: CASSRGLAVNTGELFL. CDR3 in DNA: TGTGCCAGCAGTCGGGGACTAGCGGTAAACACCGGGGAGCTGTTTCTT.